The sequence of this TCR beta chain was determined in a study of glioma-infiltrating T cells. Overall study findings and caveats: Non-neoplastic patients had below-expected tissue-blood divergence, while all gliomas exceeded expectation. Tissue and blood shared very few CDR3 sequences.

The iRepertoire nested amplicon-rescue multiplex PCR amplified TCR alpha and beta CDR3s from RNA. One-step reverse transcription and amplification started from about 100-400 ng of tissue mRNA or PBMC total RNA. A single record per CDR3 protein comes from TCRdb applying MiXCR to the multiplex PCR reads. This table holds 100,000 to 150,000 distinct CDR3 sequences, roughly 23% found once. This CDR3 is 15 amino acids long. CDR1 and CDR2 (germline): MGHRA, YSYEKL. V was clipped by 5 bases and J by 1 base, with 15 bases between them. Comments on this clonotype: The antigen remains unidentified. This may arise from a read error, as a much more abundant clone is one base away.

The sequence was obtained from a human donor with low-grade glioma or glioblastoma, undergoing nonglioma brain surgery, or in good health (not recorded which). This rearrangement joins TRBV4-1 to TRBJ2-7; D not certain. The specimen sequenced was glioma tissue, nonneoplastic brain tissue, or PBMCs (not recorded which). The CDR3 region is CASSYHSSNSYEQYF. In DNA form, the CDR3 reads TGCGCCAGCAGCTACCACTCATCCAATTCCTACGAGCAGTACTTC.